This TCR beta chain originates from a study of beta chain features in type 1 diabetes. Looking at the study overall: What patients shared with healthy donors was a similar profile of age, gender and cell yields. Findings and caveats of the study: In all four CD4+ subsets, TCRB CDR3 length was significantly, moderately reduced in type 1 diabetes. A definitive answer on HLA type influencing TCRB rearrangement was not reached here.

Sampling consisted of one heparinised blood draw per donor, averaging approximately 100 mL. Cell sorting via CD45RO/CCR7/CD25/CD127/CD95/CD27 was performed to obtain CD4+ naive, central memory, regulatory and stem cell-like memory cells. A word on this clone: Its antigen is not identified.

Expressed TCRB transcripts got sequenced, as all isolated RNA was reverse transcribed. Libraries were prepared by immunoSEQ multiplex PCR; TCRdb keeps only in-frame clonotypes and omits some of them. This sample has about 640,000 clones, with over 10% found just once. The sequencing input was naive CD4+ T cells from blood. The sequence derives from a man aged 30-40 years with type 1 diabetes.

The CDR3 region is CASSRRQGGYTF. The CDR3 bases are TGTGCCAGCAGCAGGAGACAGGGTGGCTACACCTTC. The J gene is TRBJ1-2, the V gene TRBV5-6; the match to TRBD1 covers 7 bases. V trimming: 4 bases; J trimming: 7 bases; junction bases outside the gene matches: 4. Germline V CDR1 and CDR2: SGHDT, YYEEEE. This CDR3 region has 12 residues.